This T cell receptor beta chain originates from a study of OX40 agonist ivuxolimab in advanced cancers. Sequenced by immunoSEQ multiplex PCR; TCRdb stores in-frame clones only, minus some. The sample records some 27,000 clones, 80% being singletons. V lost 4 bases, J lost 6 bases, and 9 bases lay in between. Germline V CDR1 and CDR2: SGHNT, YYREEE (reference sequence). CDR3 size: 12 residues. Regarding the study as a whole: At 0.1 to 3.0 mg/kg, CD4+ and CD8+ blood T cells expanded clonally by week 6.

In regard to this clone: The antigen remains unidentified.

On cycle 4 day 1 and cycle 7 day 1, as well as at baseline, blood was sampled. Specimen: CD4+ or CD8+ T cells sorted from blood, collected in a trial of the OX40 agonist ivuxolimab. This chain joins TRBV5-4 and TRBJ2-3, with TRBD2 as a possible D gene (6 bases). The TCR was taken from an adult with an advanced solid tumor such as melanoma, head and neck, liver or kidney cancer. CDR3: CASSLTSDTQYF. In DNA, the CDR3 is TGTGCCAGCAGCCTGACTAGTGATACGCAGTATTTT.